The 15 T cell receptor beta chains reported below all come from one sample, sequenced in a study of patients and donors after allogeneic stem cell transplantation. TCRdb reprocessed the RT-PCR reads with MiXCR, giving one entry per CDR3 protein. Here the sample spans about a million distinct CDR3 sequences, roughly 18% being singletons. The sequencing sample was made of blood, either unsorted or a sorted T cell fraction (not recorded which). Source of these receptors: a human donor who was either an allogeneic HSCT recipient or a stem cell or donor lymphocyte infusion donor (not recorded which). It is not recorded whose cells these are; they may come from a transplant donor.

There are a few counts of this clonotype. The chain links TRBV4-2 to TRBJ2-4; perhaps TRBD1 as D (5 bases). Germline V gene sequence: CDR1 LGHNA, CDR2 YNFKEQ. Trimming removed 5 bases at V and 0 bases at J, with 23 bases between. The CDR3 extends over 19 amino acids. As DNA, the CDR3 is TGTGCCAGCAGCAGAAAGATAACAGGAGATCCATTAGCCAAAAACATTCAGTACTTC. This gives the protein CASSRKITGDPLAKNIQYF.

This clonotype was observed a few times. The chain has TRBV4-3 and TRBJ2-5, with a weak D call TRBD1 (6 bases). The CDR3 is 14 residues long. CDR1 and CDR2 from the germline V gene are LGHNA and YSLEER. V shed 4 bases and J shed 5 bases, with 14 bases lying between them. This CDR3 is CASSPKRGKETQYF. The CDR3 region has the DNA TGCGCCAGCAGCCCCAAAAGGGGGAAGGAGACCCAGTACTTC.

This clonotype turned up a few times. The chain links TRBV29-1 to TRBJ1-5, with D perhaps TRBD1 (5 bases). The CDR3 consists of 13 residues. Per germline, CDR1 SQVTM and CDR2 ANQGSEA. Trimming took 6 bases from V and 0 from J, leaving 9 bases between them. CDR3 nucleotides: TGCAGCGTCGGGGGGAATAGCAATCAGCCCCAGCATTTT. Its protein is CSVGGNSNQPQHF.

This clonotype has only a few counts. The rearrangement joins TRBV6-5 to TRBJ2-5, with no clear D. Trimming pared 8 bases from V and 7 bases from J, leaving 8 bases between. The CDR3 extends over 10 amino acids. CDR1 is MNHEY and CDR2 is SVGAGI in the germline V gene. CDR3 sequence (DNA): TGTGCCAGCGGAATGGGGACCCAGTACTTC. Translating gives CASGMGTQYF.

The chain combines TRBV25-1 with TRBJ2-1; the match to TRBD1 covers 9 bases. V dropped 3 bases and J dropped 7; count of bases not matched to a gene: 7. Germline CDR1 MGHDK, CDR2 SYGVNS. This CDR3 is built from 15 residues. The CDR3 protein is CASSEIRQGGNEQFF. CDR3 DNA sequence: TGTGCCAGCAGTGAGATCCGACAGGGGGGGAATGAGCAGTTCTTC.

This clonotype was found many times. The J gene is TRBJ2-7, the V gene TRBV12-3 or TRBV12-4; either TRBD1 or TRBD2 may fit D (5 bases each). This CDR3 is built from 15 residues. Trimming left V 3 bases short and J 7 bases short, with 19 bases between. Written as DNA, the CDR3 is TGTGCCAGCAGTTTTGCGGTGGGACCCTTAAGGGAGCAGTACTTC. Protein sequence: CASSFAVGPLREQYF.

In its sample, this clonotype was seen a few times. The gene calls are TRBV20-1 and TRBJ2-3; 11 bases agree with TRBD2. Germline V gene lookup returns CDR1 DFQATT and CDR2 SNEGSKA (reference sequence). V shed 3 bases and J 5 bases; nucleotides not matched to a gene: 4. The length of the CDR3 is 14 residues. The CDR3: CSASTSGRGDTQYF. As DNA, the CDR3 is TGCAGTGCTAGCACTAGCGGGAGAGGAGATACGCAGTATTTT.

This CDR3 is CASRRKAGRTGGSETQYF. CDR3 DNA sequence: TGTGCCAGCAGACGAAAAGCGGGGAGGACAGGGGGATCAGAGACCCAGTACTTC. V usage is TRBV11-2 and J usage is TRBJ2-5, with TRBD1 matching over 10 bases. V lost 6 bases to trimming and J lost 4 bases; unmatched junction nucleotides: 17. The CDR3 totals 18 residues. Germline V gives CDR1 SGHAT, CDR2 FQNNGV.

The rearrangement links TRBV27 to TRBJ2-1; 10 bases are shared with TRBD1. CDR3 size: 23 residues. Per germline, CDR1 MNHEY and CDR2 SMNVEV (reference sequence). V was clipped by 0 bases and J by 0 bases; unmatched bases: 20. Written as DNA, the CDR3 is TGTGCCAGCAGTTTATCCCGATTACGGACAGGGGGGCCTGTTTCTAGCTCCTACAATGAGCAGTTCTTC. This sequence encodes CASSLSRLRTGGPVSSSYNEQFF.

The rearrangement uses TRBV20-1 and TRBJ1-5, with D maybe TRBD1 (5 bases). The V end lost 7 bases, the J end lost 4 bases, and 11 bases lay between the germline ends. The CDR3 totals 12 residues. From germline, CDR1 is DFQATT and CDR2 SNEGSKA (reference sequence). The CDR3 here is CSVSQGNQPQHF. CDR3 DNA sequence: TGCAGTGTTTCCCAGGGAAATCAGCCCCAGCATTTT.

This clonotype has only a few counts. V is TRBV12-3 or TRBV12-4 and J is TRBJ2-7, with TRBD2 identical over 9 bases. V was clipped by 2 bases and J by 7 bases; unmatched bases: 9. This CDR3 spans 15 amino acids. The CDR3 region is CASSLRASGVVEQYF. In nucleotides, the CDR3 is TGTGCCAGCAGTTTACGGGCTAGCGGGGTGGTTGAGCAGTACTTC.

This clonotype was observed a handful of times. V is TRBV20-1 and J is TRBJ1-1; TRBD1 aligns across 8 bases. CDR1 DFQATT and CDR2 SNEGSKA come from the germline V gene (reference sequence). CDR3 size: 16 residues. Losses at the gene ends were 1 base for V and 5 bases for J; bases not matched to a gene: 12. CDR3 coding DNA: TGCAGTGCTAGAGGATATTCCGGGACAGGAGGAACTGAAGCTTTCTTT. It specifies CSARGYSGTGGTEAFF.

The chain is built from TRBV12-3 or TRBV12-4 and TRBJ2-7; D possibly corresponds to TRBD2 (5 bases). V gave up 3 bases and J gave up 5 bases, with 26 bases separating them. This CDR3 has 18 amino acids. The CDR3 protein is CASSFPSPRTPLGNEQYF. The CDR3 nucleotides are TGTGCCAGCAGTTTCCCCTCTCCCCGGACTCCGCTAGGAAACGAGCAGTACTTC.

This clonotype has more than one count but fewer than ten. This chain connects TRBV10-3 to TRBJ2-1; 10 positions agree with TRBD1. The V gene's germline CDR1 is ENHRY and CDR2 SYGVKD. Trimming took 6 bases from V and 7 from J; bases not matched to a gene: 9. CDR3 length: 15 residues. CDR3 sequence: CAIRSRGDRGNEQFF. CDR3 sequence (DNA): TGTGCCATCAGGTCCCGGGGGGACAGGGGTAATGAGCAGTTCTTC.

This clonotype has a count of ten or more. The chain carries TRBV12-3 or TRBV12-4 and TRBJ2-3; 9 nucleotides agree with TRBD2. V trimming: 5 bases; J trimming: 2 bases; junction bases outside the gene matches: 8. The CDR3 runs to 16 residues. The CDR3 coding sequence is TGTGCCAGCAGTCCCGGGACTAGCATTTTCACAGATACGCAGTATTTT. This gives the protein CASSPGTSIFTDTQYF.